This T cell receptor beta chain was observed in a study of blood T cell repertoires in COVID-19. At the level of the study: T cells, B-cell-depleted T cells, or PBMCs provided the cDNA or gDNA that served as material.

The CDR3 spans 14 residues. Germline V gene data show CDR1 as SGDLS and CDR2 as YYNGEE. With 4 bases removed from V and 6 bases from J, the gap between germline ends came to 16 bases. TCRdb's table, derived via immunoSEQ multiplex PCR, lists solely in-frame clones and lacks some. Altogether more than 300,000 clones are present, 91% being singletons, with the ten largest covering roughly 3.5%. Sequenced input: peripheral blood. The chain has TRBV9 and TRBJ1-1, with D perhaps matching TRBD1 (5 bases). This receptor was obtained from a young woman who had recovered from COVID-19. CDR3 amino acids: CASSPLGGGPEAFF. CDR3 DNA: TGTGCCAGCAGCCCGCTCGGGGGAGGCCCTGAAGCTTTCTTT. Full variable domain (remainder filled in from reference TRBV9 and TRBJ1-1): DSGVTQTPKHLITATGQRVTLRCSPRSGDLSVYWYQQSLDQGLQFLIQYYNGEERAKGNILERFSAQQFPDLHSELNLSSLELGDSALYFCASSPLGGGPEAFFGQGTRLTVV.